The rows below give T cell receptor beta chains drawn from one sample of a study of blood T cell repertoires in COVID-19. Produced via immunoSEQ multiplex PCR; TCRdb's table is partial and in-frame only. Of around 250,000 clones detected, about 87% appear once; the ten largest clones hold about 10%. Sequencing used peripheral blood. The origin of the receptors is an older woman with COVID-19, enrolled during active disease. Each CDR3 is given with its conserved first and last residue. The D gene is left open where the match is weak. Only part of the rows carry a size: once, few, many, or a class if the clone is expanded.

abundance,v_gene,d_gene,j_gene,CDR3aa,CDR3nt
.,TRBV11-2,.,TRBJ1-2,CASRISGARDGYTF,TGTGCCAGCAGAATATCAGGGGCGAGGGATGGCTACACCTTC
.,TRBV18,.,TRBJ1-2,CASSPSQARGNYGYTF,TGTGCCAGCTCACCGTCACAAGCGCGGGGGAACTATGGCTACACCTTC
.,TRBV7-3,.,TRBJ1-1,CASSLTGVTTEAFF,TGTGCCAGCAGCTTAACAGGGGTTACCACTGAAGCTTTCTTT
.,TRBV4-2,TRBD1,TRBJ1-3,CASSQARGPYTIYF,TGTGCCAGCAGCCAAGCCAGGGGGCCCTACACCATATATTTT
.,TRBV27,TRBD1,TRBJ1-6,CASSLIQGARNSPLHF,TGTGCCAGCAGTTTAATACAGGGGGCGCGAAATTCACCCCTCCACTTT
.,TRBV28,TRBD1,TRBJ1-5,CASSPNRGDRGRGQPQHF,TGTGCCAGCAGTCCCAATAGGGGGGACAGGGGGCGCGGTCAGCCCCAGCATTTT
.,TRBV11-2,.,TRBJ2-1,CASSLEGRGGYEQFF,TGTGCCAGCAGCTTAGAAGGGCGCGGGGGCTATGAGCAGTTCTTC
.,TRBV6-5,TRBD1,TRBJ1-2,CASSPGQGGGYTF,TGTGCCAGCAGCCCCGGACAGGGGGGTGGCTACACCTTC
.,TRBV5-1,.,TRBJ1-1,CASSLARGRAEAFF,TGCGCCAGCAGCTTGGCCAGGGGCAGGGCTGAAGCTTTCTTT
.,TRBV7-2,.,TRBJ1-6,CASGLIGGTVVQSPLHF,TGTGCCAGCGGCTTAATAGGGGGTACCGTGGTTCAGTCACCCCTCCACTTT
.,TRBV5-6,.,TRBJ1-1,CASSLEGRGEAFF,TGTGCCAGCAGCTTGGAAGGGAGGGGTGAAGCTTTCTTT
.,TRBV4-1,TRBD1,TRBJ2-5,CASSQPGQGTTQYF,TGCGCCAGCAGCCAGCCGGGACAGGGGACGACCCAGTACTTC
once,TRBV10-3,TRBD1,TRBJ2-7,CAISESQGALSSEQYF,TGTGCCATCAGTGAGTCTCAGGGGGCTTTATCCTCTGAGCAGTACTTC
.,TRBV6-4,.,TRBJ1-1,CASSATENTEAFF,TGTGCCAGCAGTGCGACAGAGAACACTGAAGCTTTCTTT
.,TRBV12-3/TRBV12-4,TRBD1,TRBJ2-3,CASGGQGTDTQYF,TGTGCCAGCGGAGGACAGGGGACAGATACGCAGTATTTT
.,TRBV19,TRBD1,TRBJ1-5,CASSIRGGGQGGNSNQPQHF,TGTGCCAGTAGTATTAGGGGCGGCGGACAGGGGGGTAATAGCAATCAGCCCCAGCATTTT
.,TRBV11-1,TRBD1,TRBJ1-1,CASRWDRANTEAFF,TGTGCCAGCAGGTGGGACAGGGCTAACACTGAAGCTTTCTTT
.,TRBV13,.,TRBJ1-1,CASSLARGTEAFF,TGTGCCAGCAGCTTAGCCAGGGGTACTGAAGCTTTCTTT
.,TRBV5-6,TRBD1,TRBJ2-1,CASRKTGTGLRNEQFF,TGTGCCAGCAGAAAAACCGGGACAGGGTTAAGAAATGAGCAGTTCTTC
.,TRBV10-3,.,TRBJ2-7,CAISETASYEQYF,TGTGCCATCAGTGAAACAGCCTCCTACGAGCAGTACTTC
.,TRBV2,TRBD1,TRBJ2-3,CASSRDRGKDTQYF,TGTGCCAGCAGTAGGGACAGGGGTAAGGATACGCAGTATTTT
.,TRBV30,.,TRBJ2-5,CAWSMRETQYF,TGTGCCTGGAGTATGCGGGAGACCCAGTACTTC
once,TRBV7-9,.,TRBJ1-2,CASSLAGGDGYTF,TGTGCCAGCAGCTTAGCAGGCGGGGATGGCTACACCTTC
.,TRBV12-5,.,TRBJ1-2,CASGLVQEEDYGYTF,TGTGCTAGTGGTTTGGTACAAGAAGAAGACTATGGCTACACCTTC
.,TRBV6-5,.,TRBJ1-3,CAIQSRIGNTIYF,TGTGCCATTCAGTCCCGAATCGGAAACACCATATATTTT
few,TRBV5-1,.,TRBJ2-1,CASSLDQAPVNEQFF,TGCGCCAGCAGCTTGGACCAAGCTCCTGTCAATGAGCAGTTCTTC
few,TRBV30,TRBD2,TRBJ2-5,CAWSRATVAGGGETQYF,TGTGCCTGGTCCCGCGCCACCGTAGCGGGAGGGGGTGAGACCCAGTACTTC